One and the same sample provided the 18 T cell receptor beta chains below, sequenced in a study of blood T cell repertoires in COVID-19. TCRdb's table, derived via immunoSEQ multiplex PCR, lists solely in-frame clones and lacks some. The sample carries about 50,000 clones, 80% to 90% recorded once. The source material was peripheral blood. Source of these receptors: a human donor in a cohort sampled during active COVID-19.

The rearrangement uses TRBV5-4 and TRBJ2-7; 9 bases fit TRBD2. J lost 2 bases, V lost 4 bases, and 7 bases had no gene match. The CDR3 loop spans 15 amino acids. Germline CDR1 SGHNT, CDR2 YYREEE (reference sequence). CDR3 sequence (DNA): TGTGCCAGCAGCCGAGGGCTAGCGGGAACCTACGAGCAGTACTTC. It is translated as CASSRGLAGTYEQYF.

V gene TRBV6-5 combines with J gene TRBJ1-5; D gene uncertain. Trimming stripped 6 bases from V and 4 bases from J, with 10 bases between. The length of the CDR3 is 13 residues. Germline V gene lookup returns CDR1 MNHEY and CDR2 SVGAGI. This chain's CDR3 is CASSRDGNQPQHF. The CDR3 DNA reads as TGTGCCAGCAGCCGCGACGGGAATCAGCCCCAGCATTTT.

The CDR3 region has the DNA TGTGCCTGGAGTTCTTCGAGGGAGACCCAGTACTTC. Protein: CAWSSSRETQYF. The chain recombines TRBV30 with TRBJ2-5; the D is unclear. V lost 2 bases and J 5 bases, leaving 9 bases between the germline ends. Germline V gives CDR1 GTSNPN, CDR2 SVGIG (reference sequence). The CDR3 has 12 amino acids.

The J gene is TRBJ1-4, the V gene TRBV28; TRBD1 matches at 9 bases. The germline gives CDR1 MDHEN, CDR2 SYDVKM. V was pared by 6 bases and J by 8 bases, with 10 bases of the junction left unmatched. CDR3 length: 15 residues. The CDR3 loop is CASRDPGQGGEKLFF. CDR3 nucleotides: TGTGCCAGCAGAGACCCGGGACAGGGAGGCGAAAAACTGTTTTTT.

The DNA for the CDR3 is TGCGCCAGCAGTGGACAGGGGGCTGCCTATGGCTACACCTTC. Residues: CASSGQGAAYGYTF. The chain combines TRBV5-1 with TRBJ1-2, with 11 nucleotides matching TRBD1. The ends lost 5 bases at V and 4 bases at J; junction bases unmatched: 4. This CDR3 is built from 14 residues. The germline CDR1 and CDR2 sequences are SGHRS and YFSETQ. The complete variable domain, with remaining parts taken from reference TRBV5-1 and TRBJ1-2, reads KAGVTQTPRYLIKTRGQQVTLSCSPISGHRSVSWYQQTPGQGLQFLFEYFSETQRNKGNFPGRFSGRQFSNSRSEMNVSTLELGDSALYLCASSGQGAAYGYTFGSGTRLTVV.

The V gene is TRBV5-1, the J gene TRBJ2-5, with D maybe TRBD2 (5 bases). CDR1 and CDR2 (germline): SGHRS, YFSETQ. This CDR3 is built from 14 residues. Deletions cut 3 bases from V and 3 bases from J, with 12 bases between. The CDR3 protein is CASSYLSDEETQYF. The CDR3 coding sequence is TGCGCCAGCAGCTATCTTAGCGATGAAGAGACCCAGTACTTC.

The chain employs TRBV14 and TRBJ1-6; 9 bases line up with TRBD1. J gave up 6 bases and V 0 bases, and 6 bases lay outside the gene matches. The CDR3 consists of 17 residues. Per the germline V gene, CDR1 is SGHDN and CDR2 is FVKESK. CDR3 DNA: TGTGCCAGCAGCCAAGAATGGGGGACAGGGTTTAATTCACCCCTCCACTTT. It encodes CASSQEWGTGFNSPLHF.

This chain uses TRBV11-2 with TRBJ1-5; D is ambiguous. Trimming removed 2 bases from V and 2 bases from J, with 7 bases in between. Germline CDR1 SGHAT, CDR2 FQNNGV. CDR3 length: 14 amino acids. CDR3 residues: CASSLTQGNQPQHF. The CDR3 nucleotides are TGTGCCAGCAGCTTAACCCAGGGCAATCAGCCCCAGCATTTT.

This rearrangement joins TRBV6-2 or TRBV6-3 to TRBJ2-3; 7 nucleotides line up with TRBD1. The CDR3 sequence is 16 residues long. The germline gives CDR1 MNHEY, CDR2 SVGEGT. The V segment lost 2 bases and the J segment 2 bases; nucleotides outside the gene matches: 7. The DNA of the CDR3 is TGTGCCAGCAGTTACGGGACAGCTCTATTCACAGATACGCAGTATTTT. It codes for CASSYGTALFTDTQYF.

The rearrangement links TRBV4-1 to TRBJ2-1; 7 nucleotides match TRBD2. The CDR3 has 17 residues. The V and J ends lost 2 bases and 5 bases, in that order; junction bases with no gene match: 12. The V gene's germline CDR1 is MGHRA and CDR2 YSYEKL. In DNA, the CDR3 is TGCGCCAGCAGCCAACAATACCTAGCGGAAGGGAACAATGAGCAGTTCTTC. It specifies CASSQQYLAEGNNEQFF.

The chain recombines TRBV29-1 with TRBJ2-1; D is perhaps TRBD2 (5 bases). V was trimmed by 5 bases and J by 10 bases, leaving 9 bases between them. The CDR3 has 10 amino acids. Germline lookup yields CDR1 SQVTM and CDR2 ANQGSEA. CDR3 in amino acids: CSVREREQFF. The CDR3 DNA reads TGCAGCGTTAGGGAGAGAGAGCAGTTCTTC.

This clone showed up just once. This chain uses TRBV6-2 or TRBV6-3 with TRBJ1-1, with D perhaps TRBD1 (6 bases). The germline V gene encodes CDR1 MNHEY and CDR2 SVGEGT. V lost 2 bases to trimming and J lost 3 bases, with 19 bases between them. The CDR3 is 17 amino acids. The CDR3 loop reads CASSYLLGGRDDTEAFF. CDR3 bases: TGTGCCAGCAGTTACCTCCTCGGGGGGCGGGATGACACTGAAGCTTTCTTT.

The CDR3 DNA reads TGCAGTGCTAGTAGGGGGCTTGGGACTGAAGCTTTCTTT. Translation: CSASRGLGTEAFF. This chain links TRBV20-1 with TRBJ1-1; 7 bases map to TRBD1. V was clipped by 3 bases and J by 5 bases; unmatched bases: 6. CDR1 and CDR2 from the germline V gene are DFQATT and SNEGSKA (reference sequence). CDR3 length equals 13 residues.

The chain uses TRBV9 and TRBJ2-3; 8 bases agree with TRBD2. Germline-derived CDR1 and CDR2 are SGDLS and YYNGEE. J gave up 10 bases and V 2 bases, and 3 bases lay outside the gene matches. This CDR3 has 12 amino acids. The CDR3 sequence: CASSVTSDAQYF. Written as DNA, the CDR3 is TGTGCCAGCAGCGTGACTAGCGACGCGCAGTATTTT.

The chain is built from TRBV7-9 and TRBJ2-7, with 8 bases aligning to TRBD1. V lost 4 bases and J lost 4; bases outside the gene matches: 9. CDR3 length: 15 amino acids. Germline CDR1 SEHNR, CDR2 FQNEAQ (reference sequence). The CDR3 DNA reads TGTGCCAGCAGCTCACAGGACAGGGTCGGGTACGAGCAGTACTTC. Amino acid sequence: CASSSQDRVGYEQYF. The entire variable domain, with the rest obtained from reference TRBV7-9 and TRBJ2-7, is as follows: DTGVSQNPRHKITKRGQNVTFRCDPISEHNRLYWYRQTLGQGPEFLTYFQNEAQLEKSRLLSDRFSAERPKGSFSTLEIQRTEQGDSAMYLCASSSQDRVGYEQYFGPGTRLTVT.

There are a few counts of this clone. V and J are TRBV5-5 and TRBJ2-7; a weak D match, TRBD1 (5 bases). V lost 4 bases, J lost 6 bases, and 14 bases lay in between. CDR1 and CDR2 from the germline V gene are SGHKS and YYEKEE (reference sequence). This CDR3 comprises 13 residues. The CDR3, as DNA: TGTGCCAGCAGCCCGCAGGGATGGGGCGAGCAGTACTTC. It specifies CASSPQGWGEQYF.

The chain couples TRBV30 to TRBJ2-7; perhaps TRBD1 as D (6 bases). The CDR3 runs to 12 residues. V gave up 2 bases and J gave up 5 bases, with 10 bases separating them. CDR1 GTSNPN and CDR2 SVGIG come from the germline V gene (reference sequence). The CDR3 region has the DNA TGTGCCTGGAGTCCCCACAGGGACGAGCAGTACTTC. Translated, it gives CAWSPHRDEQYF.

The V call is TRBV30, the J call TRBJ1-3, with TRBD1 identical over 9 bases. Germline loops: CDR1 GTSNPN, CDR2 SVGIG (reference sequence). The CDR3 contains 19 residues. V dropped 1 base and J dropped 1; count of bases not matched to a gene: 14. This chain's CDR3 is CAWSAGTGKMLGSGNTIYF. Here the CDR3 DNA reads TGTGCCTGGAGTGCCGGGACAGGGAAAATGCTTGGGTCTGGAAACACCATATATTTT.